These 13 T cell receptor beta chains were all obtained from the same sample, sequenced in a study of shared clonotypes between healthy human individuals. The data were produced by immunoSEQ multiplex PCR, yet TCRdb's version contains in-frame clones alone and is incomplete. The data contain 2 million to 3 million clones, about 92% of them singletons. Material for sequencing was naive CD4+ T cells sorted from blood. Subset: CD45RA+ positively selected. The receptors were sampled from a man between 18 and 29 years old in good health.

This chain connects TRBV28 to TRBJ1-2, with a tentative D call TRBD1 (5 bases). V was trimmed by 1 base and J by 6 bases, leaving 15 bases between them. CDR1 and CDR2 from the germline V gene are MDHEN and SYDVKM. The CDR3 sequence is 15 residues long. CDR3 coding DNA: TGTGCCAGCAGTTTATTCCGGGGGAGCACCCATGGCTACACCTTC. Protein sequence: CASSLFRGSTHGYTF.

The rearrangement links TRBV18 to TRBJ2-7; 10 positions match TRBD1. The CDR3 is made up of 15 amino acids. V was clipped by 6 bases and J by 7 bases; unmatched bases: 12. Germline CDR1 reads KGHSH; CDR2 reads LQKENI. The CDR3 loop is CASSPRQGAAGEQYF. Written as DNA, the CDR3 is TGTGCCAGCTCCCCCCGACAGGGGGCAGCGGGGGAGCAGTACTTC.

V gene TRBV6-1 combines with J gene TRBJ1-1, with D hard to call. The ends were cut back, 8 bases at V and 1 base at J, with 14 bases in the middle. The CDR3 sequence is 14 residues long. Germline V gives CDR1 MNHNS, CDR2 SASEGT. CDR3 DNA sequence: TGTGCCAGCGGAATCGGCAGACCGAACACTGAAGCTTTCTTT. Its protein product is CASGIGRPNTEAFF.

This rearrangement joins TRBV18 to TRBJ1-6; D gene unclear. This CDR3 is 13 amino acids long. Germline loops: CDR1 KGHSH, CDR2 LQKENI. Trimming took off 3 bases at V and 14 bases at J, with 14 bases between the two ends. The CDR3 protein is CASSPQDVGALHF. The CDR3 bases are TGTGCCAGCTCACCGCAGGACGTCGGAGCCCTCCACTTT. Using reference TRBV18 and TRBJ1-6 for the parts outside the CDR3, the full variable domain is NAGVMQNPRHLVRRRGQEARLRCSPMKGHSHVYWYRQLPEEGLKFMVYLQKENIIDESGMPKERFSAEFPKEGPSILRIQQVVRGDSAAYFCASSPQDVGALHFGNGTRLTVT.

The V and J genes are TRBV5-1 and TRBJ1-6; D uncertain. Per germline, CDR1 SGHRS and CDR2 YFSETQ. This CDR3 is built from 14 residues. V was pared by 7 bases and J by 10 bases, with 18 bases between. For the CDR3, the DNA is TGCGCCAGCTCTATTTACCAGGATGGGTCACCCCTCCACTTT. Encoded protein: CASSIYQDGSPLHF. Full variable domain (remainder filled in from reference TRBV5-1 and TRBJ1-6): KAGVTQTPRYLIKTRGQQVTLSCSPISGHRSVSWYQQTPGQGLQFLFEYFSETQRNKGNFPGRFSGRQFSNSRSEMNVSTLELGDSALYLCASSIYQDGSPLHFGNGTRLTVT.

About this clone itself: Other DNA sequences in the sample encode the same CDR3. CDR3 in amino acids: CASSLLAGVTDTQYF. The CDR3 bases are TGTGCCAGCAGCTTACTAGCGGGGGTCACAGATACGCAGTATTTT. This chain links TRBV7-2 with TRBJ2-3; 10 bases are a match to TRBD2. Germline V lookup: CDR1 SGHTA, CDR2 FQGNSA. V dropped 2 bases and J dropped 2; count of bases not matched to a gene: 1. The CDR3 is made up of 15 amino acids. The whole variable domain, remainder taken from reference TRBV7-2 and TRBJ2-3, is GAGVSQSPSNKVTEKGKDVELRCDPISGHTALYWYRQSLGQGLEFLIYFQGNSAPDKSGLPSDRFSAERTGGSVSTLTIQRTQQEDSAVYLCASSLLAGVTDTQYFGPGTRLTVL.

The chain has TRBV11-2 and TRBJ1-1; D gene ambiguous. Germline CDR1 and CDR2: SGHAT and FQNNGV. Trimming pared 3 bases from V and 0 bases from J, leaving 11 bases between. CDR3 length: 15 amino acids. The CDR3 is CASSFDGVMNTEAFF. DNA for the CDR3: TGTGCCAGCAGCTTCGATGGCGTTATGAACACTGAAGCTTTCTTT.

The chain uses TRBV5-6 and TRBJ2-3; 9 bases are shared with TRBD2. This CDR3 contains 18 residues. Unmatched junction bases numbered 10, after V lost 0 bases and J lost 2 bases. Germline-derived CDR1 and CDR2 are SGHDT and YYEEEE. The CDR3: CASSLVSGRGDYTDTQYF. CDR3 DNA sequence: TGTGCCAGCAGCTTGGTTAGCGGGAGAGGGGATTACACAGATACGCAGTATTTT.

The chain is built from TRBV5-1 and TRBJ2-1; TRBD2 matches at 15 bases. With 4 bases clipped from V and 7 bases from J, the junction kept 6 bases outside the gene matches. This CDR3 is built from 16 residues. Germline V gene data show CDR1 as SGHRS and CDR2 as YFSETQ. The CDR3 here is CASSPGGLAGGNEQFF. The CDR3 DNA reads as TGCGCCAGCAGCCCGGGGGGACTAGCGGGAGGTAATGAGCAGTTCTTC.

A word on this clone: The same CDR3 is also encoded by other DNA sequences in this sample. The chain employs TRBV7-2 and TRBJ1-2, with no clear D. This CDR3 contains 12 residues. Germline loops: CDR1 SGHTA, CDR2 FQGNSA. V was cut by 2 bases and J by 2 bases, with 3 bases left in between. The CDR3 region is CASSLTNYGYTF. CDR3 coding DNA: TGTGCCAGCAGCTTAACCAACTATGGCTACACCTTC. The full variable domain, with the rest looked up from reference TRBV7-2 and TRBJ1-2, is GAGVSQSPSNKVTEKGKDVELRCDPISGHTALYWYRQSLGQGLEFLIYFQGNSAPDKSGLPSDRFSAERTGGSVSTLTIQRTQQEDSAVYLCASSLTNYGYTFGSGTRLTVV.

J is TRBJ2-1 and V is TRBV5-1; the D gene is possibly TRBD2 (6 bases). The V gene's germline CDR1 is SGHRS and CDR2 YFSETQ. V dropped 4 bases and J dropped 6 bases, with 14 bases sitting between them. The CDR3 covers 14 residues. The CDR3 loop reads CASSPDGSGNEQFF. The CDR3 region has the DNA TGCGCCAGCAGCCCAGACGGGAGCGGCAATGAGCAGTTCTTC.

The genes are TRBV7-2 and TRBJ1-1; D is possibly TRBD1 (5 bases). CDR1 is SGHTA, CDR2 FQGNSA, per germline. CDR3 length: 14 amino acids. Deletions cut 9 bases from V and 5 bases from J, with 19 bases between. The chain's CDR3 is CASIPGVLSTEAFF. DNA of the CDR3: TGTGCCAGTATTCCGGGGGTTTTATCGACTGAAGCTTTCTTT.

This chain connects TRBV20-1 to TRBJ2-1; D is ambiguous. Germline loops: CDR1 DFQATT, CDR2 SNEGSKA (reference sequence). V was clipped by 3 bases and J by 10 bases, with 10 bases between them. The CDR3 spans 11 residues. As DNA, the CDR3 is TGCAGTGCTAGCCCGCTGGGGGAGCAGTTCTTC. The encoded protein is CSASPLGEQFF.